This entry lists 24 T cell receptor beta chains sequenced from one sample in a study of T cell changes during pregnancy in multiple sclerosis. Assay used: immunoSEQ multiplex PCR; TCRdb lists only in-frame clones, some missing. Of tens of thousands of clones listed, 75% to 90% are singletons. Source: CD4+ T cells from peripheral blood mononuclear cells, taken in the first trimester of pregnancy. These receptors all stem from a female donor in good health, enrolled as a control in a pregnancy study.

J is TRBJ2-3 and V is TRBV27, with D possibly matching TRBD1 (6 bases). Trimming cost V 6 bases and J 2 bases, with 9 bases left between them. Germline loops: CDR1 MNHEY, CDR2 SMNVEV (reference sequence). CDR3 size: 13 residues. The CDR3 DNA reads as TGTGCCAGCAGGGGACAAATCACAGATACGCAGTATTTT. Encoded protein: CASRGQITDTQYF.

The gene calls are TRBV23-1 and TRBJ2-4; 12 nucleotides match TRBD1. TRBV23-1 counts as an open reading frame of uncertain function. CDR3 length: 17 amino acids. After removal of 0 bases from V and 7 bases from J, the junction contained 7 bases not matched to a gene. The CDR3 sequence: CASSQSLGQGAWNIQYF. Here the CDR3 DNA reads TGCGCCAGCAGTCAATCGCTGGGACAGGGGGCATGGAACATTCAGTACTTC.

The chain employs TRBV28 and TRBJ1-6; 8 positions match TRBD1. This CDR3 has 14 amino acids. V lost 6 bases, J lost 7 bases, and 5 bases stayed unmatched. Germline CDR1 is MDHEN and CDR2 is SYDVKM. The CDR3 DNA reads TGTGCCAGCAGATCCGGACAGGGCAATTCACCCCTCCACTTT. It yields the protein CASRSGQGNSPLHF.

The chain couples TRBV10-3 to TRBJ1-1, with D possibly matching TRBD1 (5 bases). V dropped 4 bases and J dropped 5 bases, with 14 bases sitting between them. The CDR3 has 14 residues. Germline V gene sequence: CDR1 ENHRY, CDR2 SYGVKD. Here the CDR3 reads CAISGAGSGTEAFF. The CDR3 bases are TGTGCCATCAGTGGGGCAGGGAGCGGGACTGAAGCTTTCTTT.

This sequence joins TRBV9 and TRBJ2-5; TRBD2 might be the D (6 bases). Trimming took off 5 bases at V and 1 base at J, with 12 bases between the two ends. This CDR3 is 14 amino acids long. Germline V gene data show CDR1 as SGDLS and CDR2 as YYNGEE. The chain's CDR3 is CASSRGGVQETQYF. Here the CDR3 DNA reads TGTGCCAGCAGTCGTGGAGGGGTCCAAGAGACCCAGTACTTC.

The chain has TRBV5-1 and TRBJ2-1; D perhaps matches TRBD1 (7 bases). CDR3 length: 14 residues. Germline CDR1 and CDR2: SGHRS and YFSETQ. With 4 bases removed from V and 10 bases from J, the gap between germline ends came to 18 bases. The CDR3 DNA follows: TGCGCCAGCAGCCCTAACAACCAGGGGGGCGAGCAGTTCTTC. This sequence encodes CASSPNNQGGEQFF.

Only a few counts were recorded for this clone. The chain joins TRBV7-8 to TRBJ2-7, with TRBD1 as a possible D gene (6 bases). This CDR3 is 14 amino acids long. With 1 base removed from V and 3 bases from J, the gap between germline ends came to 10 bases. Per germline, CDR1 SGHVS and CDR2 FQNEAQ. The CDR3 protein is CASSLDRGGYEQYF. Here the CDR3 DNA reads TGTGCCAGCAGCTTAGATAGAGGGGGCTACGAGCAGTACTTC.

In DNA form, the CDR3 reads TGTGCCAGCAGCCCCCGGACAGGGGGCATAAATACGCAGTATTTT. The encoded protein is CASSPRTGGINTQYF. The rearrangement uses TRBV5-4 and TRBJ2-3; 11 bases match TRBD1. Germline V lookup: CDR1 SGHNT, CDR2 YYREEE (reference sequence). The CDR3 contains 15 residues. V was pared by 4 bases and J by 7 bases, with 8 bases of the junction left unmatched.

The chain is built from TRBV14 and TRBJ2-1, with 11 bases lining up with TRBD2. V gave up 1 base and J gave up 15 bases; unmatched junction bases: 8. This CDR3 spans 14 amino acids. CDR1 SGHDN and CDR2 FVKESK come from the germline V gene. CDR3 bases: TGTGCCAGCAGCCAAGTTGGGCTAGCGGGGGGTCCGTTCTTC. Translating it yields CASSQVGLAGGPFF.

The chain carries TRBV30 and TRBJ1-6; TRBD1 matches 7 bases. The CDR3 consists of 15 residues. The ends lost 0 bases at V and 6 bases at J; junction bases unmatched: 5. Germline V gene data show CDR1 as GTSNPN and CDR2 as SVGIG (reference sequence). The CDR3 nucleotides read TGTGCCTGGAGTGTAAGGGGGCTAGGTAATTCACCCCTCCACTTT. Translating it yields CAWSVRGLGNSPLHF.

This sequence joins TRBV5-1 and TRBJ2-1, with 7 bases that match TRBD1. J lost 8 bases, V lost 2 bases, and 4 bases had no gene match. Germline V gives CDR1 SGHRS, CDR2 YFSETQ. The CDR3 contains 13 residues. CDR3 residues: CASSFDREDEQFF. CDR3 in DNA: TGCGCCAGCAGCTTTGACAGGGAAGATGAGCAGTTCTTC.

This sequence joins TRBV6-1 and TRBJ2-2, with TRBD2 as a possible D gene (5 bases). Germline V CDR1 and CDR2: MNHNS, SASEGT. The germline V and J ends were trimmed by 2 bases and 2 bases, with 12 bases remaining between them. This CDR3 is built from 16 residues. The CDR3 nucleotides read TGTGCCAGCAGTGAATCCGACTATGTTAACACCGGGGAGCTGTTTTTT. Amino acids: CASSESDYVNTGELFF.

The J gene is TRBJ2-7, the V gene TRBV28; 9 nucleotides match TRBD1. Germline CDR1 and CDR2: MDHEN and SYDVKM. V lost 6 bases to trimming and J lost 2 bases; unmatched junction nucleotides: 5. The CDR3 consists of 14 residues. This chain's CDR3 is CASRSTGGTYEQYF. The CDR3 bases are TGTGCCAGCAGATCGACAGGGGGGACCTACGAGCAGTACTTC.

This clone came up a few times. The CDR3 DNA reads TGTGCCAGCTCACCTAACAGGGGGACGGACACTGAAGCTTTCTTT. Its protein product is CASSPNRGTDTEAFF. The genes are TRBV18 and TRBJ1-1; 8 bases align to TRBD1. J was trimmed by 3 bases and V by 3 bases; bases with no gene match: 6. The CDR3 extends over 15 amino acids. CDR1 and CDR2 from the germline V gene are KGHSH and LQKENI.

The genes are TRBV14 and TRBJ2-1; 7 nucleotides match TRBD2. The V gene end was trimmed by 1 base and the J gene end by 9 bases; junction bases not matched to a gene: 9. The CDR3 runs 15 residues. The germline V gene encodes CDR1 SGHDN and CDR2 FVKESK. CDR3 nucleotide sequence: TGTGCCAGCAGCCAAGTCGGGCGGGAGAGGGGTGAGCAGTTCTTC. It is translated as CASSQVGRERGEQFF. The variable domain in full, completed from reference TRBV14 and TRBJ2-1, reads EAGVTQFPSHSVIEKGQTVTLRCDPISGHDNLYWYRRVMGKEIKFLLHFVKESKQDESGMPNNRFLAERTGGTYSTLKVQPAELEDSGVYFCASSQVGRERGEQFFGPGTRLTVL.

This clone showed up just once. The chain uses TRBV28 and TRBJ2-3; 11 bases agree with TRBD2. Unmatched junction bases numbered 6, after V lost 5 bases and J lost 2 bases. Germline CDR1 MDHEN, CDR2 SYDVKM. There are 16 residues in the CDR3. The CDR3 reads CASSGGLAAHTDTQYF. The CDR3 DNA follows: TGTGCCAGCAGTGGGGGACTAGCGGCTCACACAGATACGCAGTATTTT.

V and J are TRBV5-1 and TRBJ1-5, with 9 bases matching TRBD1. Germline V lookup: CDR1 SGHRS, CDR2 YFSETQ. The CDR3 is 15 residues long. V shed 5 bases and J 3 bases; nucleotides not matched to a gene: 6. This CDR3 is CASSWGTGTNQPQHF. In nucleotides, the CDR3 is TGCGCCAGCAGTTGGGGGACAGGGACCAATCAGCCCCAGCATTTT.

This clone has a single count. V is TRBV20-1 and J is TRBJ1-1, with unresolved D. Germline CDR1 is DFQATT and CDR2 is SNEGSKA (reference sequence). CDR3 size: 11 residues. V lost 1 base and J lost 6, with 6 bases in between. The DNA for the CDR3 is TGCAGTGCTAGAGTGGAGGCTGAAGCTTTCTTT. As protein: CSARVEAEAFF.

V usage is TRBV5-1 and J usage is TRBJ2-5, with 12 bases aligning to TRBD1. Germline CDR1 reads SGHRS; CDR2 reads YFSETQ. This CDR3 has 16 residues. V lost 1 base to trimming and J lost 4 bases; unmatched junction nucleotides: 5. CDR3 nucleotide sequence: TGCGCCAGCAGCTTGTTCGGGACAGGGGGCACAGAGACCCAGTACTTC. As protein: CASSLFGTGGTETQYF.

This rearrangement joins TRBV13 to TRBJ1-1; 9 bases fit TRBD1. This CDR3 is 15 amino acids long. V lost 5 bases and J lost 4; bases outside the gene matches: 8. The germline V gene has CDR1 PRHDT and CDR2 FYEKMQ (reference sequence). The CDR3 reads CASSQTGGGSTEAFF. CDR3 sequence (DNA): TGTGCCAGCAGCCAAACAGGGGGCGGGAGCACTGAAGCTTTCTTT.

The V and J genes are TRBV19 and TRBJ2-3; 8 bases align to TRBD1. Unmatched junction bases numbered 6, after V lost 4 bases and J lost 9 bases. Germline V gene data show CDR1 as LNHDA and CDR2 as SQIVND (reference sequence). The CDR3 covers 13 residues. The DNA for the CDR3 is TGTGCCAGTAGTAGGACAGGGTACGACACGCAGTATTTT. Its translation: CASSRTGYDTQYF.

V and J are TRBV2 and TRBJ2-7, with TRBD2 matching 10 bases. The germline V gene has CDR1 SNHLY and CDR2 FYNNEI. The length of the CDR3 is 14 residues. Trimming took 5 bases from V and 1 from J; bases not matched to a gene: 2. CDR3 nucleotides: TGTGCCAGCAGTCTAGCGGGGGCATCCTACGAGCAGTACTTC. Its translation: CASSLAGASYEQYF.

The chain has TRBV5-1 and TRBJ1-1; D remains unclear. Trimming left V 4 bases short and J 11 bases short, with 15 bases between. The CDR3 has 12 residues. Germline loops: CDR1 SGHRS, CDR2 YFSETQ. The CDR3 reads CASSPEGLRAFF. As DNA, the CDR3 is TGCGCCAGCAGCCCGGAGGGCCTGCGGGCTTTCTTT.

This sequence joins TRBV4-2 and TRBJ2-7; D perhaps matches TRBD1 (6 bases). Germline values: CDR1 LGHNA, CDR2 YNFKEQ. The CDR3 is made up of 14 amino acids. Trimming stripped 0 bases from V and 7 bases from J, with 13 bases between. The CDR3 DNA sequence: TGTGCCAGCAGCCAAGATGGGGGCGGGCGGGAGCAGTACTTC. Its protein is CASSQDGGGREQYF.